The 14 T cell receptor beta chains presented below share a single source sample, sequenced in a study of early T cells in non-severe SARS-CoV-2 infection. In TCRdb, the 5' RACE reads were re-called with MiXCR into one record per CDR3 protein. The sample has fewer than 45,000 distinct CDR3 sequences, roughly 9.9% seen once. Material: whole blood. All receptors come from an adult who was a healthcare worker with PCR-confirmed SARS-CoV-2 infection or an uninfected control (not recorded which).

In this sample, this clonotype turned up a few times. V usage is TRBV20-1 and J usage is TRBJ1-6; no firm D call. Germline-derived CDR1 and CDR2 are DFQATT and SNEGSKA (reference sequence). The CDR3 spans 14 residues. V was trimmed by 1 base and J by 7 bases, leaving 11 bases between them. CDR3 region: CSARVDGANSPLHF. As DNA, the CDR3 is TGCAGTGCTAGAGTCGACGGCGCGAATTCACCCCTCCACTTT.

The sample holds many counts of this clonotype. The J gene is TRBJ1-1, the V gene TRBV12-3 or TRBV12-4; maybe TRBD1 (5 bases). This CDR3 comprises 13 residues. Trimming took 6 bases from V and 7 from J, leaving 15 bases between them. The CDR3 sequence: CASRSIDSREAFF. The CDR3, as DNA: TGTGCCAGCAGGTCGATAGACAGCCGTGAAGCTTTCTTT.

This clonotype has at least ten counts. The chain joins TRBV11-2 to TRBJ2-7; D remains ambiguous. V lost 5 bases to trimming and J lost 4 bases, with 18 bases between them. The V gene's germline CDR1 is SGHAT and CDR2 FQNNGV. This CDR3 comprises 15 residues. This CDR3 is CASSQNPGLQYEQYF. CDR3 coding DNA: TGTGCCAGCAGCCAAAACCCGGGCCTACAATACGAGCAGTACTTC.

By sample fraction, this clonotype is medium-sized (0.01 to 0.1%). The chain recombines TRBV5-6 with TRBJ1-2, with D perhaps matching TRBD1 (6 bases). The CDR3 has 17 amino acids. CDR1 and CDR2 (germline): SGHDT, YYEEEE. V gave up 0 bases and J gave up 6 bases, with 21 bases separating them. The CDR3, as DNA: TGTGCCAGCAGCTTGGCAACTACAGGGTTTCGTCGAAATGGCTACACCTTC. It encodes CASSLATTGFRRNGYTF.

Here the CDR3 reads CARVTYNEQFF. The CDR3, as DNA: TGTGCCAGAGTAACCTACAATGAGCAGTTCTTC. The rearrangement joins TRBV7-6 to TRBJ2-1; D is unresolved. V was shortened by 9 bases and J by 2 bases, with 5 bases between the two germline ends. The germline V gene has CDR1 SGHVS and CDR2 FNYEAQ. This CDR3 is 11 amino acids long.

This chain connects TRBV20-1 to TRBJ2-1, with 9 nucleotides matching TRBD2. Trimming at V came to 7 bases and at J to 1 base, leaving 20 bases not matched to a gene. CDR1 DFQATT and CDR2 SNEGSKA come from the germline V gene (reference sequence). This CDR3 contains 19 residues. The DNA of the CDR3 is TGCAGTGAGACTAGCGGCCGCTTAACCCTTCGGGGATCCTACAATGAGCAGTTCTTC. Its protein product is CSETSGRLTLRGSYNEQFF.

This clonotype was counted ten times or more. The CDR3 is CASSPSGPGDTEAFF. The CDR3, as DNA: TGTGCCAGCAGCCCCTCCGGACCGGGGGACACTGAAGCTTTCTTT. J is TRBJ1-1 and V is TRBV3-1; D is perhaps TRBD1 (5 bases). In germline, CDR1 is LGHDT, CDR2 YNNKEL (reference sequence). The length of the CDR3 is 15 residues. The ends were cut back, 4 bases at V and 3 bases at J, with 15 bases in the middle.

This clonotype came up many times. The genes are TRBV6-5 and TRBJ1-1, with D possibly matching TRBD1 (6 bases). Looked up from germline, CDR1 is MNHEY and CDR2 is SVGAGI. V gave up 2 bases and J gave up 3 bases, with 7 bases separating them. CDR3 size: 13 residues. This CDR3 reads CASSYQGHTEAFF. In nucleotides, the CDR3 is TGTGCCAGCAGTTACCAGGGGCACACTGAAGCTTTCTTT.

This clonotype was seen more than once but under ten times. The rearrangement joins TRBV28 to TRBJ1-2, with D uncertain. Germline lookup yields CDR1 MDHEN and CDR2 SYDVKM. V was shortened by 7 bases and J by 5 bases, with 11 bases between the two germline ends. The CDR3 sequence is 12 residues long. This CDR3 reads CASTERTYGYTF. The CDR3 region has the DNA TGTGCCAGCACGGAACGGACGTATGGCTACACCTTC.

This clonotype has a single count. V is TRBV28 and J is TRBJ1-4; 8 nucleotides agree with TRBD1. The CDR3 totals 15 residues. CDR1 MDHEN and CDR2 SYDVKM come from the germline V gene. V lost 7 bases to trimming and J lost 0 bases; unmatched junction nucleotides: 4. DNA for the CDR3: TGTGCCAGCACCCTGACAGGGGCAACTAATGAAAAACTGTTTTTT. This translates into CASTLTGATNEKLFF.

The genes are TRBV20-1 and TRBJ1-2; TRBD1 aligns across 8 bases. This CDR3 has 15 amino acids. Unmatched junction bases numbered 13, after V lost 5 bases and J lost 5 bases. Per germline, CDR1 DFQATT and CDR2 SNEGSKA (reference sequence). The CDR3 spells CSASSLTGAAYGYTF. The CDR3 DNA is TGCAGTGCTTCCTCCTTGACAGGGGCGGCGTATGGCTACACCTTC.

The rearrangement links TRBV7-2 to TRBJ2-7, with D perhaps given as TRBD1 or TRBD2 (8 bases each). Deletions cut 5 bases from V and 3 bases from J, with 20 bases between. The CDR3 is 16 amino acids. In germline, CDR1 is SGHTA, CDR2 FQGNSA. The CDR3 sequence: CASSRNRGSGSYEQYF. The DNA for the CDR3 is TGTGCCAGCAGCCGCAACAGGGGGAGCGGGAGCTACGAGCAGTACTTC.

This clonotype occurred many times. The chain combines TRBV20-1 with TRBJ1-1, with D perhaps TRBD1 (6 bases). With 4 bases removed from V and 0 bases from J, the gap between germline ends came to 27 bases. The germline gives CDR1 DFQATT, CDR2 SNEGSKA (reference sequence). The CDR3 contains 19 residues. The CDR3 loop is CSAKPYRESLYNMNTEAFF. The CDR3, as DNA: TGCAGTGCTAAGCCTTACAGGGAGTCCCTTTATAATATGAACACTGAAGCTTTCTTT.

This clonotype turned up a few times. The rearrangement uses TRBV6-4 and TRBJ2-3; D is uncertain. The CDR3 has 16 residues. Germline CDR1 and CDR2: MRHNA and SNTAGT. V was clipped by 0 bases and J by 0 bases, with 10 bases between them. CDR3 nucleotide sequence: TGTGCCAGCAGTGACTCAGCCGGCGGCAGCACAGATACGCAGTATTTT. Its translation: CASSDSAGGSTDTQYF.